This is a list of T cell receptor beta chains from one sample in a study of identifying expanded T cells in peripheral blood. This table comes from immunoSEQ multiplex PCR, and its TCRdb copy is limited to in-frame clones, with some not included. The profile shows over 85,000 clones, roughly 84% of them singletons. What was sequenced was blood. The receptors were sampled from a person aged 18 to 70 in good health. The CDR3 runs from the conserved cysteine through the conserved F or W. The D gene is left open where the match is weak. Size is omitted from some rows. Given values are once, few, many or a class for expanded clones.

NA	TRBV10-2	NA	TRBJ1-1	TGCGCCAGCAGTGATCAGGGGTACAGCGAAGCTTTCTTT	CASSDQGYSEAFF
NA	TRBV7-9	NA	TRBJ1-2	TGTGCCAGCTGTGTAAGCCCATGTCTAGGCTACACCTTC	CASCVSPCLGYTF
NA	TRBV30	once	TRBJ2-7	TGTGCCTGGAGTGTAGGCGGGGCCTCCTACGAGCAGTACTTC	CAWSVGGASYEQYF
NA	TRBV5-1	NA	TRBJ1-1	TGCGCCAGCAGCCGGGGCTGGGGAGGAAACACTGAAGCTTTCTTT	CASSRGWGGNTEAFF
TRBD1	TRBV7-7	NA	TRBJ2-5	TGTGCCAGCACCTTGGGGACAGGGGGCCAAGAGACCCAGTACTTC	CASTLGTGGQETQYF
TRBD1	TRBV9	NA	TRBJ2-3	TGTGCCAGCAGCGAAGGGACAGGGGCGCCAGATACGCAGTATTTT	CASSEGTGAPDTQYF
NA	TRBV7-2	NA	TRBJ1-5	TGTGCCAGCAGCTTGAACCAGGGACGTCAGCCCCAGCATTTT	CASSLNQGRQPQHF
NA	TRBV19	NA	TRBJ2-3	TGTGCCAGTAGTGGGACGGCTACTAGCACAGATACGCAGTATTTT	CASSGTATSTDTQYF
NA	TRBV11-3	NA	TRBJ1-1	TGTGCCAGCAGCTTAGATCCCAGGTCTGAAGCTTTCTTT	CASSLDPRSEAFF
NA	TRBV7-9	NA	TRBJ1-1	TGTGCCAGCAGCTTCCCGGACCTGAACACTGAAGCTTTCTTT	CASSFPDLNTEAFF
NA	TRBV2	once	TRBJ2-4	TGTGCCAGCAGTGTTGGTTTGCAGACGATTGACTTC	CASSVGLQTIDF
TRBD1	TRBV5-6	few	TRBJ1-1	TGTGCCAGGAGACAGGGGGAGGCTTTCTTT	CARRQGEAFF
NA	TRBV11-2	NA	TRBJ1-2	TGTGCCAGCAGCTTAATAAGGGAGCACTATGGCTACACCTTC	CASSLIREHYGYTF
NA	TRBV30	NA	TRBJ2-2	TGTGCCTGGAGTGAGGTTTCAGGGGCGTATGGCGGGGAGCTGTTTTTT	CAWSEVSGAYGGELFF
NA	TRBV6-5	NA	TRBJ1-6	TGTGCCAGCCTCGACGTAGGCGGAGGCTCACCCCTCCACTTT	CASLDVGGGSPLHF
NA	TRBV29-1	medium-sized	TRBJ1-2	TGCAGCGACGACTATGGCTACACCTTC	CSDDYGYTF
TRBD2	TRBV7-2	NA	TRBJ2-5	TGTGCCAGCAGCTGGACTAGCGGGGGGCAAGAGACCCAGTACTTC	CASSWTSGGQETQYF
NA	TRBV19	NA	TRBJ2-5	TGTGCCAGTAGGTATCGGGACAACCGACAAGAGACCCAGTACTTC	CASRYRDNRQETQYF
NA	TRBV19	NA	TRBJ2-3	TGTGCCAGTAGCTACTCGGGGAGCACAGATACGCAGTATTTT	CASSYSGSTDTQYF
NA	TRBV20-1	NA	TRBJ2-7	TGCAGTGCTAGAGCGGACTACGAGCAGTACTTC	CSARADYEQYF
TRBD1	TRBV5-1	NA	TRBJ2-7	TGCGCCAGCAGCTTTTACAGGGGGACAGACGAGCAGTACTTC	CASSFYRGTDEQYF
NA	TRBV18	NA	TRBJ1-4	TGTGCCAGCTCACCGCGAAGGGAAGAGGGAAAACTGTTTTTT	CASSPRREEGKLFF
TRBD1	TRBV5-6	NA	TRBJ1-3	TGTGCCAGCAGCTCGACAAAGTGGGACAGGATCTATGGAAACACCATATATTTT	CASSSTKWDRIYGNTIYF
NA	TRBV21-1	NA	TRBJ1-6	TGTGCCAGCACCCAGGACAGCCCGATTGGTTTGTCCCTCCACTTT	CASTQDSPIGLSLHF
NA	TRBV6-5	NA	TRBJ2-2	TGTGCCAGCAGGAACGTGGGCAACTTCGGGGAGCTGTTTTTT	CASRNVGNFGELFF
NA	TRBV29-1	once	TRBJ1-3	TGCAGCGTCCCCGGCGGGTCTGGAAACACCATATATTTT	CSVPGGSGNTIYF
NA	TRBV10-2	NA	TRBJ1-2	TGCGCCAGCAGTGATGGGGCCTCTAACTATGGCTACACCTTC	CASSDGASNYGYTF
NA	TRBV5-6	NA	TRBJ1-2	TGTGCCAGCAGCTTGGGTGCGGGCAGCTATGGCTACACCTTC	CASSLGAGSYGYTF
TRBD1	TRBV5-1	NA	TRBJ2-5	TGCGCCAGCAGCCCTCGCCCCAGGACAGGGGGCCGCGAGACCCAGTACTTC	CASSPRPRTGGRETQYF